The clone carrying this T cell receptor beta chain was detected a few times. V lost 0 bases, J lost 5 bases, and 5 bases lay in between. The CDR3 totals 13 residues. Germline CDR1 MNHEY, CDR2 SVGAGI. The data belong to a study of blood T cell repertoires in COVID-19. Assay: immunoSEQ multiplex PCR; the TCRdb copy retains only in-frame clones and omits some. The sample yields roughly 200,000 clones, 75% to 85% seen once. The chain has TRBV6-5 and TRBJ1-5, with D hard to call. Sequenced sample: peripheral blood. The sequence was obtained from a woman aged 40 to 49 with COVID-19, enrolled during active disease. CDR3 protein: CASSYSEYQPQHF. The CDR3 DNA sequence: TGTGCCAGCAGTTACTCGGAGTATCAGCCCCAGCATTTT.